The 24 T cell receptor beta chains below were found in one sample sequenced in a study of T cells in Graves' hyperthyroidism and ophthalmopathy. RNA transcripts provided the source from which TCR beta CDR3 regions were amplified. With the HTBI primer set, the TCR CDR3 went through a first round of RT-PCR. One entry per CDR3 protein results from TCRdb running MiXCR on the multiplex PCR reads. The sample lists 540,000 or so distinct CDR3 sequences; around a sixth were seen once. The sequencing input was blood. These TCRs come from a woman between 25 and 40 years old with Graves' hyperthyroidism.

This clonotype was observed a few times. The J gene is TRBJ2-4, the V gene TRBV10-1; TRBD1 might be the D (5 bases). The CDR3 consists of 15 residues. Germline assignment: CDR1 WNHNN and CDR2 SYGVQD (reference sequence). V shed 0 bases and J shed 6 bases, with 12 bases lying between them. The CDR3 sequence is CASSESRQGRNIQYF. The CDR3 DNA reads TGCGCCAGCAGTGAGTCGAGGCAGGGCAGAAACATTCAGTACTTC.

This CDR3 reads CASSFTGTSGNTIYF. In DNA form, the CDR3 reads TGTGCCAGCAGTTTCACAGGGACCTCTGGAAACACCATATATTTT. This rearrangement joins TRBV6-1 to TRBJ1-3; D possibly corresponds to TRBD1 (6 bases). Trimming pared 5 bases from V and 0 bases from J, leaving 11 bases between. From germline, CDR1 is MNHNS and CDR2 SASEGT. This CDR3 is built from 15 residues.

The rearrangement joins TRBV6-1 to TRBJ1-4, with D maybe TRBD1 (5 bases). Germline V gene sequence: CDR1 MNHNS, CDR2 SASEGT. V dropped 4 bases and J dropped 7 bases, with 13 bases sitting between them. CDR3 size: 14 residues. The CDR3 protein is CASSAGGSTEKLFF. CDR3 bases: TGTGCCAGCAGTGCCGGGGGGTCTACTGAAAAACTGTTTTTT.

In this sample, this clonotype turned up many times. The chain has TRBV30 and TRBJ1-2, with unresolved D. Germline V gene lookup returns CDR1 GTSNPN and CDR2 SVGIG (reference sequence). Trimming took off 3 bases at V and 5 bases at J, with 10 bases between the two ends. CDR3 size: 12 residues. CDR3 coding DNA: TGTGCCTGGAGCTTCGGGATGTATGGCTACACCTTC. Encoded protein: CAWSFGMYGYTF.

This clonotype has at least ten counts. The chain couples TRBV7-3 to TRBJ2-1; possibly TRBD1 for D (5 bases). V was shortened by 5 bases and J by 5 bases, with 13 bases between the two germline ends. Looked up from germline, CDR1 is SGHTA and CDR2 is FQGTGA. The CDR3 is 14 amino acids. The DNA of the CDR3 is TGTGCCAGCAGCCAGGACATTACCAACAATGAGCAGTTCTTC. The encoded protein is CASSQDITNNEQFF.

Many counts were recorded for this clonotype. The CDR3 region has the DNA TGTGCCAGCAGCCCCTACCTCTCGGGGGGGAACACCGGGGAGCTGTTTTTT. The encoded protein is CASSPYLSGGNTGELFF. This chain connects TRBV7-2 to TRBJ2-2, with TRBD2 matching over 7 bases. The CDR3 spans 17 residues. Trimming at V came to 5 bases and at J to 1 base, leaving 10 bases not matched to a gene. Germline CDR1 SGHTA, CDR2 FQGNSA.

This clonotype was seen a handful of times. This chain connects TRBV6-1 to TRBJ2-1; the D call may be TRBD1 or TRBD2 (5 bases each). Germline V gives CDR1 MNHNS, CDR2 SASEGT. The ends were cut back, 5 bases at V and 12 bases at J, with 8 bases in the middle. This CDR3 has 10 residues. The CDR3 region is CASSYGGQFF. In DNA form, the CDR3 reads TGTGCCAGCAGTTATGGGGGGCAGTTCTTC.

This chain joins TRBV28 and TRBJ1-6; a weak D match, TRBD1 (5 bases). Germline CDR1 and CDR2: MDHEN and SYDVKM. V gave up 4 bases and J gave up 8 bases, with 18 bases separating them. CDR3 length equals 16 residues. The CDR3 reads CASSSITGVSDSPLHF. CDR3 in DNA: TGTGCCAGCAGTTCCATTACAGGTGTATCGGATTCACCCCTCCACTTT. The variable domain in full, with the rest retrieved from reference TRBV28 and TRBJ1-6, is DVKVTQSSRYLVKRTGEKVFLECVQDMDHENMFWYRQDPGLGLRLIYFSYDVKMKEKGDIPEGYSVSREKKERFSLILESASTNQTSMYLCASSSITGVSDSPLHFGNGTRLTVT.

This clonotype was counted a few times. The junction departs from germline at one end; a sequencing error may be responsible. The chain is built from TRBV27 and TRBJ2-5; D is undetermined. Germline CDR1 is MNHEY and CDR2 is SMNVEV (reference sequence). The CDR3 loop spans 14 amino acids. CDR3 loop: CASSLSFTQVTQYF. DNA of the CDR3: TGTGCCAGCAGTTTATCGTTTACCCAAGTGACCCAGTACTTC.

This chain joins TRBV20-1 and TRBJ1-5, with D perhaps TRBD1 (6 bases). The CDR3 totals 16 residues. From germline, CDR1 is DFQATT and CDR2 SNEGSKA (reference sequence). V was shortened by 5 bases and J by 4 bases, with 21 bases between the two germline ends. The DNA for the CDR3 is TGCAGTGCTCGCGGCGGAGGGGGTCGATCTAATCAGCCCCAGCATTTT. It specifies CSARGGGGRSNQPQHF.

This clonotype showed up just a few times. The chain is built from TRBV2 and TRBJ1-5; D unresolved. This CDR3 comprises 15 residues. CDR1 and CDR2 (germline): SNHLY, FYNNEI. V was cut by 2 bases and J by 2 bases, with 10 bases left in between. The CDR3 region is CASSELGSGNQPQHF. CDR3 DNA: TGTGCCAGCAGTGAACTGGGGTCCGGCAATCAGCCCCAGCATTTT.

The chain uses TRBV12-3 or TRBV12-4 and TRBJ1-5, with a possible D match to TRBD1 (6 bases). V was cut by 5 bases and J by 3 bases, with 17 bases left in between. CDR3 size: 16 residues. The CDR3 protein is CASSPRRGATNQPQHF. As DNA, the CDR3 is TGTGCCAGCAGTCCTCGACGGGGGGCGACCAATCAGCCCCAGCATTTT.

This clonotype was observed many times. The rearrangement links TRBV7-2 to TRBJ2-1; 12 bases are a match to TRBD2. J gave up 4 bases and V 0 bases, and 7 bases lay outside the gene matches. The V gene's germline CDR1 is SGHTA and CDR2 FQGNSA. The CDR3 is 18 amino acids. CDR3 sequence (DNA): TGTGCCAGCAGCTTAGCTGAGGGGCTAGCGGGAGGGTACAATGAGCAGTTCTTC. Translation: CASSLAEGLAGGYNEQFF.

This clonotype was seen at least ten times. The chain combines TRBV10-2 with TRBJ2-1, with 11 bases matching TRBD2. V lost 0 bases and J lost 0; bases outside the gene matches: 7. Germline V lookup: CDR1 WSHSY, CDR2 SAAADI. This CDR3 has 19 residues. The CDR3 DNA sequence: TGCGCCAGCAGTGAGTCGACTCCTAGCGGGAGGTACTCCTACAATGAGCAGTTCTTC. Translation: CASSESTPSGRYSYNEQFF.

This clonotype appeared many times. The gene calls are TRBV2 and TRBJ1-1; D gene unclear. Germline V gene sequence: CDR1 SNHLY, CDR2 FYNNEI. This CDR3 contains 13 residues. With 8 bases removed from V and 1 base from J, the gap between germline ends came to 11 bases. The CDR3 bases are TGTGCCAGCGGCTGGCGGGAGAACACTGAAGCTTTCTTT. Translated, it gives CASGWRENTEAFF.

This clonotype has ten or more counts. The rearrangement links TRBV20-1 to TRBJ2-3; D tentatively fits TRBD1 or TRBD2 (6 bases each). V lost 2 bases to trimming and J lost 0 bases, with 9 bases between them. From germline, CDR1 is DFQATT and CDR2 SNEGSKA (reference sequence). The CDR3 totals 14 residues. The CDR3 here is CSARRGASTDTQYF. The CDR3, as DNA: TGCAGTGCTAGAAGGGGGGCTAGCACAGATACGCAGTATTTT.

Only a few counts were recorded for this clonotype. The chain carries TRBV7-9 and TRBJ2-1, with 10 bases matching TRBD2. CDR3 length: 14 amino acids. J gave up 9 bases and V 8 bases, and 10 bases lay outside the gene matches. From germline, CDR1 is SEHNR and CDR2 FQNEAQ (reference sequence). The DNA for the CDR3 is TGTGCCAGCGTAGCGAGCGGGAGGGTACGTGAGCAGTTCTTC. This translates into CASVASGRVREQFF. Variable domain in full (rest from reference TRBV7-9 and TRBJ2-1): DTGVSQNPRHKITKRGQNVTFRCDPISEHNRLYWYRQTLGQGPEFLTYFQNEAQLEKSRLLSDRFSAERPKGSFSTLEIQRTEQGDSAMYLCASVASGRVREQFFGPGTRLTVL.

The V and J genes are TRBV4-3 and TRBJ2-3; D is ambiguous. With 3 bases removed from V and 6 bases from J, the gap between germline ends came to 13 bases. There are 14 residues in the CDR3. In germline, CDR1 is LGHNA, CDR2 YSLEER. Written as DNA, the CDR3 is TGCGCCAGCAGCCACGGACCCCCGTCGGATACGCAGTATTTT. Its translation is CASSHGPPSDTQYF.

This clonotype appeared a few times. The rearrangement links TRBV6-1 to TRBJ1-2, with D unclear. Per the germline V gene, CDR1 is MNHNS and CDR2 is SASEGT. The CDR3 is 18 residues long. The ends were cut back, 5 bases at V and 4 bases at J, with 26 bases in the middle. CDR3 sequence (DNA): TGTGCCAGCAGTTATCCTCCGGCAGCCCAGACTAGTTCCTATGGCTACACCTTC. This gives the protein CASSYPPAAQTSSYGYTF.

This clonotype showed up many times. The chain joins TRBV10-3 to TRBJ1-1, with TRBD1 as a possible D gene (5 bases). The CDR3 extends over 17 amino acids. V shed 2 bases and J shed 0 bases, with 16 bases lying between them. Germline assignment: CDR1 ENHRY and CDR2 SYGVKD. The CDR3 protein is CAISEPQGPQLNTEAFF. Here the CDR3 DNA reads TGTGCCATCAGTGAGCCGCAGGGACCGCAATTGAACACTGAAGCTTTCTTT.

This clonotype was counted at least ten times. The V call is TRBV3-1, the J call TRBJ2-7; D not certain. The V gene lost 4 bases and the J gene lost 6 bases, with 10 bases spanning the gap. The CDR3 has 12 residues. Per germline, CDR1 LGHDT and CDR2 YNNKEL (reference sequence). Written as DNA, the CDR3 is TGTGCCAGCAGCCCCCTGGGGTCCGAGCAGTACTTC. This translates into CASSPLGSEQYF.

This clonotype was observed many times. The rearrangement joins TRBV7-9 to TRBJ2-3, with 7 bases fitting TRBD1. This CDR3 spans 15 amino acids. Germline V CDR1 and CDR2: SEHNR, FQNEAQ (reference sequence). Trimming took 5 bases from V and 7 from J; bases not matched to a gene: 12. CDR3 amino acids: CASSPHRGEGNTQYF. The DNA for the CDR3 is TGTGCCAGCAGCCCTCACAGGGGCGAGGGAAATACGCAGTATTTT. The complete variable domain, with remaining parts taken from reference TRBV7-9 and TRBJ2-3, reads DTGVSQNPRHKITKRGQNVTFRCDPISEHNRLYWYRQTLGQGPEFLTYFQNEAQLEKSRLLSDRFSAERPKGSFSTLEIQRTEQGDSAMYLCASSPHRGEGNTQYFGPGTRLTVL.

This clonotype was observed at least ten times. The chain carries TRBV7-2 and TRBJ2-1, with 12 bases that match TRBD2. This CDR3 contains 15 residues. V was pared by 5 bases and J by 5 bases, with 4 bases of the junction left unmatched. Germline CDR1 reads SGHTA; CDR2 reads FQGNSA. CDR3 DNA: TGTGCCAGCAGCGTCGGACTAGCGGGGAACAATGAGCAGTTCTTC. It yields the protein CASSVGLAGNNEQFF.

Ten or more counts support this clonotype. The rearrangement joins TRBV6-2 or TRBV6-3 to TRBJ2-1, with D perhaps being TRBD1 or TRBD2 (6 bases each). Trimming cost V 0 bases and J 2 bases, with 14 bases left between them. This CDR3 is 17 amino acids long. Germline CDR1 and CDR2: MNHEY and SVGEGT. For the CDR3, the DNA is TGTGCCAGCAGTTACTCGAGTAGTGGGGGGCCCTACAATGAGCAGTTCTTC. This encodes CASSYSSSGGPYNEQFF.